This TCR beta chain was profiled in a study of cytomegalovirus exposure and HLA in healthy donors. The study's findings and limits: Later analysis indicated greater clonal expansion among HLA-associated TCR beta chains than among equally common other chains. When analyzed later, a missense DCLRE1C variant was found to be linked to TCR beta V- and J-gene trimming. There were a few CMV-associated chains whose specificity for CMV antigens was confirmed in vitro.

The PCR employed 60 Vbeta primers together with 13 Jbeta primers. Produced via immunoSEQ multiplex PCR; TCRdb's table is partial and in-frame only. In the table there are under 300,000 clones, around four fifths of which are singletons. While unrecorded immune exposures were likely, the donors were nominally healthy when sampled. Details on this clone: Its antigen remains unknown.

The V gene's germline CDR1 is SGHVS and CDR2 FQNEAQ. CDR3 length: 15 residues. With 5 bases clipped from V and 1 base from J, the junction kept 6 bases outside the gene matches. The chain uses TRBV7-8 and TRBJ1-1; 8 bases match TRBD1. The source material was PBMCs. The receptor was derived from a woman aged 35 to 49 in good health and CMV-seropositive. The CDR3 loop reads CASSLTTGANTEAFF. CDR3 coding DNA: TGTGCCAGCAGCCTAACGACAGGGGCGAACACTGAAGCTTTCTTT.